The subject of this entry is one T cell receptor (beta chain). CD8+ and CD4+ T cells from blood underwent TCR beta sequencing, which was carried out in a high-throughput format. Germline V gene sequence: CDR1 SNHLY, CDR2 FYNNEI. The CDR3 has 13 amino acids. The V gene lost 6 bases and the J gene lost 2 bases, with 10 bases spanning the gap. The data belong to a study of CD8 T cells in Susac syndrome. Random hexamers were used to reverse transcribe 0.5 to 1 ug of RNA. Multiplex PCR with immunoSEQ amplified the TCR beta CDR3 across 54 Vbeta and 13 Jbeta. In TCRdb, the immunoSEQ multiplex PCR reads were re-called with MiXCR into one record per CDR3 protein. The sample yields approximately 130,000 distinct CDR3 sequences, 94% seen once.

Sequencing input: CD4+ T cells from PBMCs. The sequence came from a human donor in good health. V usage is TRBV2 and J usage is TRBJ1-2, with D uncertain. The CDR3 is CASSASVNYGYTF. The CDR3 region has the DNA TGTGCCAGCAGCGCTTCAGTGAACTATGGCTACACCTTC.